This TCR beta chain was captured by sequencing in a study of identifying expanded T cells in peripheral blood. Findings and limits, study-wide: Across healthy donors, higher total template counts meant significantly greater approximately 2-week count variance. Technical replicates showed around 1.1 changed clones; roughly two weeks around 15; four weeks 19.

Clones were read by immunoSEQ multiplex PCR, and TCRdb kept only the in-frame ones, dropping some. The sample yields over 90,000 clones, around 88% seen once. In the case of this clone: What it recognizes is unknown.

Trimming left V 5 bases short and J 6 bases short, with 26 bases between. There are 18 residues in the CDR3. Germline lookup yields CDR1 LGHNT and CDR2 FRNRAP. This receptor was identified in a person aged 18 to 75 in good health. This sequence joins TRBV12-5 and TRBJ2-1; maybe TRBD2 (5 bases). The source material was blood. The DNA of the CDR3 is TGTGCTAGTGGTACCAACTCTACTACAAGGCGGGTCGTCAATGAGCAGTTCTTC. Protein: CASGTNSTTRRVVNEQFF.